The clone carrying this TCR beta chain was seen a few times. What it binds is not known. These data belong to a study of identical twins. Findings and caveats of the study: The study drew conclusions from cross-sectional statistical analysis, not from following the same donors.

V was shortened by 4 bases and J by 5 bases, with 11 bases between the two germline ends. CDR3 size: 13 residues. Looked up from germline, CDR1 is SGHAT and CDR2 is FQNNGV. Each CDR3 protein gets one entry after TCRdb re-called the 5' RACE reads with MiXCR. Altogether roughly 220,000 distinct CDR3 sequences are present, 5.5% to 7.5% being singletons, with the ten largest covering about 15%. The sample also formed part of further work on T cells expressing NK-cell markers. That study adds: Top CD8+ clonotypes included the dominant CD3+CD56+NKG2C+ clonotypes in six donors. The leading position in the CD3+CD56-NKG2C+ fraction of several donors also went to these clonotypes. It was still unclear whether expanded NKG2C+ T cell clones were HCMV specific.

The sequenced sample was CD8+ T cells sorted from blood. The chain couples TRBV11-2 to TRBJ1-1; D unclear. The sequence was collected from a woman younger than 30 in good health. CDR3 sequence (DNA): TGTGCCAGCAGCTCCGAGACTGATACTGAAGCTTTCTTT. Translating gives CASSSETDTEAFF.